The 19 T cell receptor beta chains below come from one sample, sequenced in a study of Ad26.COV2.S vaccination and SARS-CoV-2 variants. The treatment denotes: over 15 received Ad26.COV2.S at low or high dose, single or two shots; 5 received placebo; per-sample allocation not given. Specimen acquisition occurred on day 63 following the initial vaccine or placebo injection. Sequenced by immunoSEQ multiplex PCR; TCRdb stores in-frame clones only, minus some. The data contain about 380,000 clones, approximately 83% of them singletons. The specimen comprised peripheral blood, sampled in a trial of Ad26.COV2.S vaccine versus placebo. The source is a person between 18 and 59 years old who received the Ad26.COV2.S COVID-19 vaccine or a placebo.

The chain recombines TRBV5-1 with TRBJ2-7, with 10 bases identical to TRBD1. V lost 4 bases to trimming and J lost 2 bases; unmatched junction nucleotides: 6. In germline, CDR1 is SGHRS, CDR2 YFSETQ. The CDR3 runs to 15 residues. Here the CDR3 DNA reads TGCGCCAGCAGCCCAAAGGGACAGGGGCCCTACGAGCAGTACTTC. It is translated as CASSPKGQGPYEQYF.

As DNA, the CDR3 is TGTGCCAGCAAGTCATACGAGCAGTACTTC. This gives the protein CASKSYEQYF. This chain uses TRBV6-4 with TRBJ2-7, with D unclear. Germline V CDR1 and CDR2: MRHNA, SNTAGT. The CDR3 consists of 10 residues. V was trimmed by 7 bases and J by 4 bases, leaving 5 bases between them.

This chain joins TRBV29-1 and TRBJ1-2; a weak D match, TRBD1 (6 bases). This CDR3 comprises 18 residues. V lost 4 bases and J 4 bases, leaving 28 bases between the germline ends. Germline values: CDR1 SQVTM, CDR2 ANQGSEA. In DNA, the CDR3 is TGCAGCGTTGCAGGGGAGAGTGGGCGGAGCCCGAACCGCTATGGCTACACCTTC. It encodes CSVAGESGRSPNRYGYTF.

The chain recombines TRBV7-9 with TRBJ1-1, with TRBD1 matching over 7 bases. Germline V gene data show CDR1 as SEHNR and CDR2 as FQNEAQ (reference sequence). The CDR3 spans 14 residues. The junction had 6 bases not matched to a gene; V was cut back by 5 bases and J by 3 bases. The CDR3 DNA reads TGTGCCAGCAGCATCTCAGGGGGAGACACTGAAGCTTTCTTT. Residues: CASSISGGDTEAFF.

This chain links TRBV4-1 with TRBJ2-1; no clear D gene. The CDR3 consists of 13 residues. V was shortened by 3 bases and J by 12 bases, with 15 bases between the two germline ends. Germline CDR1 and CDR2: MGHRA and YSYEKL. The CDR3 bases are TGCGCCAGCAGCCATCCGGCCGGGCCGGCGCAGTTCTTC. Amino acid sequence: CASSHPAGPAQFF.

This clone was detected only a few times. The chain recombines TRBV6-1 with TRBJ1-1; D remains unclear. This CDR3 comprises 13 residues. Trimming cost V 1 base and J 7 bases, with 10 bases left between them. Germline V gene lookup returns CDR1 MNHNS and CDR2 SASEGT. CDR3 sequence reads: CASSEVPGREAFF. The CDR3 DNA reads TGTGCCAGCAGTGAAGTTCCAGGCCGTGAAGCTTTCTTT.

The V and J genes are TRBV2 and TRBJ1-2; 10 bases align to TRBD1. CDR3 size: 14 residues. The V gene end was trimmed by 7 bases and the J gene end by 3 bases; junction bases not matched to a gene: 5. Germline lookup yields CDR1 SNHLY and CDR2 FYNNEI. Here the CDR3 reads CASIPGQGHYGYTF. DNA for the CDR3: TGTGCCAGCATCCCGGGACAGGGGCACTATGGCTACACCTTC.

The genes are TRBV12-3 or TRBV12-4 and TRBJ1-2; D gene unclear. The CDR3 contains 11 residues. Trimming cost V 1 base and J 8 bases, with 5 bases left between them. This CDR3 reads CASSLGVGYTF. The CDR3, as DNA: TGTGCCAGCAGTTTAGGCGTCGGCTACACCTTC.

This chain connects TRBV11-3 to TRBJ1-1; D call uncertain. CDR1 is SGHNT, CDR2 YENEEA, per germline. CDR3 length: 14 amino acids. The germline V and J ends were trimmed by 6 bases and 1 base, with 12 bases remaining between them. The CDR3 nucleotides are TGTGCCAGCAGTCCGGGCACACGGAACACTGAAGCTTTCTTT. Translating gives CASSPGTRNTEAFF. Using reference TRBV11-3 and TRBJ1-1 for the parts outside the CDR3, the full variable domain is EAGVVQSPRYKIIEKKQPVAFWCNPISGHNTLYWYLQNLGQGPELLIRYENEEAVDDSQLPKDRFSAERLKGVDSTLKIQPAELGDSAVYLCASSPGTRNTEAFFGQGTRLTVV.

This chain joins TRBV2 and TRBJ2-2, with 10 bases aligning to TRBD1. The germline CDR1 and CDR2 sequences are SNHLY and FYNNEI. The CDR3 has 15 amino acids. Trimming removed 4 bases from V and 7 bases from J; junction bases left unmatched: 6. The CDR3 coding sequence is TGTGCCAGCAGTGGGTCGGGACAGGGGCACGGGGAGCTGTTTTTT. This translates into CASSGSGQGHGELFF.

The chain links TRBV5-1 to TRBJ1-6; no clear D gene. The germline V and J ends were trimmed by 3 bases and 7 bases, with 23 bases remaining between them. The CDR3 runs to 18 residues. The germline V gene has CDR1 SGHRS and CDR2 YFSETQ. The CDR3 nucleotides read TGCGCCAGCAGCTGGATTGGTCTCGGCATCGCAAGAAATTCACCCCTCCACTTT. This codes for CASSWIGLGIARNSPLHF.

This clone has a handful of counts. The CDR3 sequence is CASRAGTGNIQYF. The CDR3 nucleotides are TGTGCCAGCAGAGCCGGGACAGGGAACATTCAGTACTTC. The chain joins TRBV2 to TRBJ2-4, with 9 bases aligning to TRBD1. This CDR3 region has 13 residues. Trimming at V came to 6 bases and at J to 7 bases, leaving 4 bases not matched to a gene. Germline CDR1 reads SNHLY; CDR2 reads FYNNEI. The variable domain in full, with the rest retrieved from reference TRBV2 and TRBJ2-4, is EPEVTQTPSHQVTQMGQEVILRCVPISNHLYFYWYRQILGQKVEFLVSFYNNEISEKSEIFDDQFSVERPDGSNFTLKIRSTKLEDSAMYFCASRAGTGNIQYFGAGTRLSVL.

The table lists this clone with a few counts. The rearrangement uses TRBV2 and TRBJ2-2; TRBD1 matches 8 bases. V dropped 7 bases and J dropped 3; count of bases not matched to a gene: 7. Germline CDR1 SNHLY, CDR2 FYNNEI. The CDR3 consists of 15 residues. The chain's CDR3 is CASIGWGQDTGELFF. CDR3 bases: TGTGCCAGCATAGGTTGGGGACAGGACACCGGGGAGCTGTTTTTT.

This chain uses TRBV4-1 with TRBJ2-6, with D maybe TRBD1 (5 bases). This CDR3 comprises 18 residues. Trimming took off 4 bases at V and 1 base at J, with 17 bases between the two ends. Per germline, CDR1 MGHRA and CDR2 YSYEKL. The CDR3 DNA sequence: TGCGCCAGCAGCCTGACGGCTCAGGGATTATCTGGGGCCAACGTCCTGACTTTC. It yields the protein CASSLTAQGLSGANVLTF.

V usage is TRBV10-3 and J usage is TRBJ2-4, with 9 positions matching TRBD1. CDR3 length equals 12 residues. The ends lost 10 bases at V and 5 bases at J; junction bases unmatched: 3. Germline CDR1 and CDR2: ENHRY and SYGVKD. Here the CDR3 reads CATTGGENIQYF. The CDR3 DNA is TGTGCCACCACAGGGGGCGAAAACATTCAGTACTTC.

The chain employs TRBV28 and TRBJ2-6; D is possibly TRBD2 (5 bases). The CDR3 covers 16 residues. Between the trimmed V and J ends, which lost 6 bases and 0 bases, there was a span of 12 bases. From germline, CDR1 is MDHEN and CDR2 SYDVKM. CDR3 sequence reads: CASSSTGSSGANVLTF. CDR3 nucleotides: TGTGCCAGCAGCTCGACTGGGAGCTCTGGGGCCAACGTCCTGACTTTC.

The chain joins TRBV27 to TRBJ2-2; D gene unclear. The V and J ends lost 1 base and 2 bases respectively, with 11 bases between them. This CDR3 is 16 amino acids long. Germline loops: CDR1 MNHEY, CDR2 SMNVEV (reference sequence). The CDR3 sequence is CASSLLDRLNTGELFF. The DNA of the CDR3 is TGTGCCAGCAGTTTATTGGACCGACTTAACACCGGGGAGCTGTTTTTT.

The rearrangement uses TRBV12-3 or TRBV12-4 and TRBJ1-1; D remains unclear. The V gene lost 3 bases and the J gene lost 1 base, with 6 bases spanning the gap. This CDR3 spans 13 amino acids. CDR3 DNA: TGTGCCAGCAGTTTTACCAGGAACACTGAAGCTTTCTTT. It specifies CASSFTRNTEAFF.

As for this clone: Other DNA sequences in this specimen translate into the identical CDR3. The chain uses TRBV9 and TRBJ2-2; D gene ambiguous. V was shortened by 0 bases and J by 7 bases, with 4 bases between the two germline ends. CDR1 is SGDLS, CDR2 YYNGEE, per germline. CDR3 length: 12 amino acids. The CDR3 spells CASSVGFGELFF. CDR3 bases: TGTGCCAGCAGCGTAGGTTTCGGGGAGCTGTTTTTT.